This T cell receptor beta chain was identified during a study of blood T cell repertoires in COVID-19. Study in general: Spain, Italy and the United States supplied samples that represented acute and convalescent COVID-19. T cells, B-cell-depleted T cells, or PBMCs supplied cDNA or gDNA.

The length of the CDR3 is 15 residues. In germline, CDR1 is MGHRA, CDR2 YSYEKL. V was trimmed by 6 bases and J by 1 base, leaving 15 bases between them. Original processing methods: Quantification of nucleated cells was approximated via reference gene primer amplification. TCRdb's copy holds only in-frame clones and misses some; the assay was immunoSEQ multiplex PCR. V and J calls and clone size are given by that table; D and trimming were obtained from the DNA. Found here are about 170,000 clones, about 80% of them singletons; the top ten hold roughly 10%. This rearrangement joins TRBV4-1 to TRBJ1-1, with D maybe TRBD1 (5 bases). Sequenced sample: peripheral blood. The TCR originated in a man in his 70s with active or convalescent COVID-19. The CDR3 bases are TGCGCCAGCAGTCTCAATGTCAGGGAGAACACTGAAGCTTTCTTT. The encoded protein is CASSLNVRENTEAFF.